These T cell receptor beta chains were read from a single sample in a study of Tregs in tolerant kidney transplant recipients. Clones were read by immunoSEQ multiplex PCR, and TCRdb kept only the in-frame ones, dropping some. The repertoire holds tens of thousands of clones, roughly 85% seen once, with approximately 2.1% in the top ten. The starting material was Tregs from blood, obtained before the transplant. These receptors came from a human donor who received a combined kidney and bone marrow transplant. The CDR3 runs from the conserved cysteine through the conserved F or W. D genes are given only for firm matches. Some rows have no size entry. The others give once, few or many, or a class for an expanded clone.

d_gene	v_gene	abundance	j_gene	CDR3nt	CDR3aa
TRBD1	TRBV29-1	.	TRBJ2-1	TGCAGCGTTTGGGACAGGGGGGATACGGTCTACAATGAGCAGTTCTTC	CSVWDRGDTVYNEQFF
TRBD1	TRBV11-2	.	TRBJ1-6	TGTGCCAGCAGCCGACAGGGGGAGAATTCACCCCTCCACTTT	CASSRQGENSPLHF
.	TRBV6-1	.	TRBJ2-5	TGTGCCACCAACCCTTTGGAGACCCAGTACTTC	CATNPLETQYF
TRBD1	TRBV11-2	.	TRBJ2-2	TGTGCCAGCACCGAGGGACAGGGTGACACCGGGGAGCTGTTTTTT	CASTEGQGDTGELFF
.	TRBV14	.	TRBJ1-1	TGTGCCAGCAGCCTTTGGGGAGACACTGAAGCTTTCTTT	CASSLWGDTEAFF
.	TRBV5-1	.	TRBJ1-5	TGCGCCAGCAGTTTCGACAGAGATCAGCCCCAGCATTTT	CASSFDRDQPQHF
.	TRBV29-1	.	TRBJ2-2	TGCAGCGTACAACACAGGGACTTTGCCGGGGAGCTGTTTTTT	CSVQHRDFAGELFF
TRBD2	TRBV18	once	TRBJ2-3	TGTGCCAGCTCACCAAAGGGACTAGCGGGGGCCGATTACACAGATACGCAGTATTTT	CASSPKGLAGADYTDTQYF
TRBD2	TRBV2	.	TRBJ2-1	TGTGCCAGCAGTGGTCTAGCGGGGGGGCCTGGTGAGCAGTTCTTC	CASSGLAGGPGEQFF
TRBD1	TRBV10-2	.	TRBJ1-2	TGCGCCACCCGTAGCCCAGGACAGGAGTATGGCTACACCTTC	CATRSPGQEYGYTF
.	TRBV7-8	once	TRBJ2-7	TGTGCCAGCACCAGAGCCGCTGGTGGGAGTCTTGCTTACGAGCAGTACTTC	CASTRAAGGSLAYEQYF
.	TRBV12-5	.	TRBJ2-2	TGTGCTAGTGGGTGGGGGACCGGGGAGCTGTTTTTT	CASGWGTGELFF
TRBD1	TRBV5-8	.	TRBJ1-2	TGTGCCAGCACTCTACCACGGGCAGGGGGCCGCTATGGCTACACCTTC	CASTLPRAGGRYGYTF
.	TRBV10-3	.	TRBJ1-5	TGTGCCATCAGTGAGTCGGGGAACCCCCAGCATTTT	CAISESGNPQHF
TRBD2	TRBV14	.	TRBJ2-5	TGTGCCAGCAGCCAAGGCCTTGGGGCGGTAGCGGGAGAGACCCAGTACTTC	CASSQGLGAVAGETQYF
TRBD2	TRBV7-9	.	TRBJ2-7	TGTGCCAGCAGCTTCTCCGCCGGGACTAGCGGGAGCTCCTACGAGCAGTACTTC	CASSFSAGTSGSSYEQYF
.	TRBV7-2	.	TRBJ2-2	TGTGCCAGCAGCCCCTTCGGCAGGCCCCCCACCGGGGAGCTGTTTTTT	CASSPFGRPPTGELFF
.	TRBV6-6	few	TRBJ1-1	TGTGCCAGCAACACTGACCGAGGCTGGGGGGACACTGAAGCTTTCTTT	CASNTDRGWGDTEAFF
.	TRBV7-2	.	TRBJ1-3	TGTGCCAGCACGCAGCAGCTTCTTTCTGGAAACACCATATATTTT	CASTQQLLSGNTIYF
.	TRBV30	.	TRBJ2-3	TGTGCCTGGAGGGGGGCCCGGGGAGATACGCAGTATTTT	CAWRGARGDTQYF
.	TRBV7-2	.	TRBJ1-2	TGTGCCAGCAGCGTCCAACCTGGCGTAAACTATGGCTACACCTTC	CASSVQPGVNYGYTF
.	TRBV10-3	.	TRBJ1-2	TGTGCCATCAGTGACAGGTCACGGGACTATGGCTACACCTTC	CAISDRSRDYGYTF
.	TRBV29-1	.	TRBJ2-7	TGCAGCGTTGGGCCCCCGGGGTCGTGGTACGAGCAGTACTTC	CSVGPPGSWYEQYF
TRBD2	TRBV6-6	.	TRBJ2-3	TGTGCCAGCAGTTACTCCGGGGGGGCCACAGATACGCAGTATTTT	CASSYSGGATDTQYF
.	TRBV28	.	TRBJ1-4	TGTGCCAGCAGTCAAACAGGGAAGACTAATGAAAAACTGTTTTTT	CASSQTGKTNEKLFF
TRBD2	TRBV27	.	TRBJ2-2	TGTGCCAGCAGTTTAAAGAGCGGGGGCGACACCGGGGAGCTGTTTTTT	CASSLKSGGDTGELFF
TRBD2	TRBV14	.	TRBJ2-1	TGTGCCAGCAGCCAAGTAACTAGCGGGAGGCTAACCCCTTACAATGAGCAGTTCTTC	CASSQVTSGRLTPYNEQFF
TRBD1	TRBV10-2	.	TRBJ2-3	TGCGCCAGCACCTGGACAGGGTCCACAGATACGCAGTATTTT	CASTWTGSTDTQYF
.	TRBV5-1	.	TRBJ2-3	TGCGCCAGCAGCTTGGCAGCGGGCCCCGAAGGGGATACGCAGTATTTT	CASSLAAGPEGDTQYF
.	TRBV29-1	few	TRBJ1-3	TGCAGCGTTGGGCAGGGAGGGTCTGGAAACACCATATATTTT	CSVGQGGSGNTIYF
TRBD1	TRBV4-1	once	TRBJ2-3	TGCGCCAGCAGCCTTTCAGGGGGAAACACAGATACGCAGTATTTT	CASSLSGGNTDTQYF
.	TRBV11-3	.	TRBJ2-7	TGTGCCAGCAGCTTAGTGCGGAGCTCCTACGAGCAGTACTTC	CASSLVRSSYEQYF
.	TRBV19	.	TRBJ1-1	TGTGCCAGCTGGGCCCGGGGGCGAACTGAAGCTTTCTTT	CASWARGRTEAFF
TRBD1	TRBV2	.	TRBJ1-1	TGTGCCTCCGGTGATCAGGGGGGCACTGAAGCTTTCTTT	CASGDQGGTEAFF
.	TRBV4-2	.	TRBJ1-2	TGTGCCAGCAGCCAAGATCTCGTAACTAACTATGGCTACACCTTC	CASSQDLVTNYGYTF
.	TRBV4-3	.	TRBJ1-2	TGCGCCAGCAGCCAAGATCGGGGCCGGGGTGGCTACACCTTC	CASSQDRGRGGYTF
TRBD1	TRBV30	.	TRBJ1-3	TGTGCCTGGAGTGTGAGATCCGGGGCAGGGGGCGCGAACACCATATATTTT	CAWSVRSGAGGANTIYF
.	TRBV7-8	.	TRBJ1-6	TGTGCCAGCAGCTTAGTGCGAGGGGAGAATAATTCACCCCTCCACTTT	CASSLVRGENNSPLHF
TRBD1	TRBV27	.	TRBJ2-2	TGTGCCAGCAGCCCTACAGGGGGCTCGAACACCGGGGAGCTGTTTTTT	CASSPTGGSNTGELFF
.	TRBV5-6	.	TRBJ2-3	TGTGCCAGCAGCTCACGAGAGGAGGGTACGCAGTATTTT	CASSSREEGTQYF
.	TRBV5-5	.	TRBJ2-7	TGTGCCAGCAGCCGCGCCGTGACACACTCCTACGAGCAGTACTTC	CASSRAVTHSYEQYF
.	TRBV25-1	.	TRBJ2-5	TGTGCCAGCAGTGTTTCAGGGGTAGAGACCCAGTACTTC	CASSVSGVETQYF
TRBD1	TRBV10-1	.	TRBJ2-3	TGCGCCAGCAGCCCAGGGGGCATCGCAGATACGCAGTATTTT	CASSPGGIADTQYF
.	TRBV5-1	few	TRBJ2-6	TGCGCCAGCAGCTTGGCCGCAGGGGCCTTCTCTGGGGCCAACGTCCTGACTTTC	CASSLAAGAFSGANVLTF
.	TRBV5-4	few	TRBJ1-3	TGTGCCAGCAGCCCGGCAGGGACCGGAAACACCATATATTTT	CASSPAGTGNTIYF
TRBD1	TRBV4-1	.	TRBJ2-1	TGCGCCAGCAGCCAAGCCGGGACAGGGGGCTACAATGAGCAGTTCTTC	CASSQAGTGGYNEQFF
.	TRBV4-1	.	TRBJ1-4	TGCGCCAGCACCCACTTAAGGGGAGAAGCTAATGAAAAACTGTTTTTT	CASTHLRGEANEKLFF
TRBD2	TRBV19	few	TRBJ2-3	TGTGCCAGTAGTATACGGCGCCGAGCGGGAGGGGCCGGGGATACGCAGTATTTT	CASSIRRRAGGAGDTQYF
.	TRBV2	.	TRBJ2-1	TGTGCCAGCAGTTTGACAGGGGAGGGGTACAATGAGCAGTTCTTC	CASSLTGEGYNEQFF
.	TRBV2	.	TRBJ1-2	TGTGCCAGCAGTGAGGGGACGGGGGGCTACACCTTC	CASSEGTGGYTF
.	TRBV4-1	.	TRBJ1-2	TGCGCCAGCAGCCAAGATTCCGGTCTACGCGTGGACTATGGCTACACCTTC	CASSQDSGLRVDYGYTF